This T cell receptor (beta chain) came from a study of blood T cells in healthy people across ages. A few counts support this clonotype. Antigen unknown. Overall study findings and caveats: Observed TCR beta diversity showed a strong correlation with the percentage of naive T cells as measured by flow cytometry.

Alongside a J-beta primer mix, a sample-barcoded 5' primer served in a second PCR lasting roughly 6 to 12 cycles. Each CDR3 protein gets one entry after TCRdb re-called the 5' RACE reads with MiXCR. The data contain some 1.5 million distinct CDR3 sequences, approximately 43% of them singletons. The germline V gene encodes CDR1 MNHEY and CDR2 SMNVEV (reference sequence). This CDR3 is 16 amino acids long. The V and J ends lost 4 bases and 2 bases, in that order; junction bases with no gene match: 8. This clonotype originated in a woman between 18 and 29 years old in good health. V usage is TRBV27 and J usage is TRBJ2-1; 7 bases line up with TRBD2. Source material: blood. CDR3: CASSSHPSGTYNEQFF. CDR3 DNA sequence: TGTGCCAGCAGTTCCCATCCTAGCGGAACCTACAATGAGCAGTTCTTC.